These 10 T cell receptor beta chains originate from one sample sequenced in a study of PD-1 blockade in classical Hodgkin lymphoma. Method: immunoSEQ multiplex PCR; TCRdb's copy keeps in-frame clones and lacks some. The data show about 21,000 clones, with 75% to 90% seen just once and about an eighth held by the top ten. Time point meaning: cycle 4 day 1 (C4D1), after 5 to 7 weeks of nivolumab. Relapse after autologous stem cell transplantation occurred in every patient, and brentuximab vedotin exposure varied. Source: peripheral blood mononuclear cells (PBMCs), taken before the fourth cycle of nivolumab. The receptors were sampled from a human donor with classical Hodgkin lymphoma.

This clone has more than one count but fewer than ten. The CDR3 DNA reads TGTGCCAGCAGCTTAGCATACGACTTTAACACTGAAGCTTTCTTT. Its protein is CASSLAYDFNTEAFF. This sequence joins TRBV7-6 and TRBJ1-1, with D unresolved. This CDR3 is 15 amino acids long. Germline V lookup: CDR1 SGHVS, CDR2 FNYEAQ. Deletions cut 0 bases from V and 2 bases from J, with 10 bases between.

The chain couples TRBV2 to TRBJ2-7; 9 nucleotides match TRBD1. Germline CDR1 reads SNHLY; CDR2 reads FYNNEI. The V and J ends lost 2 bases and 5 bases, in that order; junction bases with no gene match: 10. This CDR3 contains 16 residues. CDR3 in amino acids: CASSEPGTGQVHEQYF. Written as DNA, the CDR3 is TGTGCCAGCAGTGAACCTGGGACAGGGCAGGTTCACGAGCAGTACTTC.

The chain combines TRBV27 with TRBJ2-7, with 13 bases matching TRBD2. Germline loops: CDR1 MNHEY, CDR2 SMNVEV (reference sequence). J lost 5 bases, V lost 5 bases, and 12 bases had no gene match. This CDR3 has 17 amino acids. The CDR3 coding sequence is TGTGCCAGCAGTCACCTCCAACTAGCGGGAGGGCCCCACGAGCAGTACTTC. Translated: CASSHLQLAGGPHEQYF.

DNA for the CDR3: TGTGCCAGCAGTTTAACAGGGGGGAATTCACCCCTCCACTTT. Translated, it gives CASSLTGGNSPLHF. This chain links TRBV27 with TRBJ1-6; TRBD1 matches at 8 bases. After removal of 2 bases from V and 7 bases from J, the junction contained 1 base not matched to a gene. This CDR3 spans 14 amino acids. CDR1 MNHEY and CDR2 SMNVEV come from the germline V gene (reference sequence).

V and J are TRBV18 and TRBJ2-3; 9 positions match TRBD2. The CDR3 loop spans 17 amino acids. In germline, CDR1 is KGHSH, CDR2 LQKENI. J gave up 2 bases and V 4 bases, and 10 bases lay outside the gene matches. The CDR3 spells CASSRLLLAGLTDTQYF. Here the CDR3 DNA reads TGTGCCAGCTCACGCCTCCTCCTAGCGGGGCTCACAGATACGCAGTATTTT.

The chain carries TRBV20-1 and TRBJ2-7, with D perhaps TRBD1 (5 bases). This CDR3 spans 11 amino acids. V lost 5 bases and J 3 bases, leaving 8 bases between the germline ends. Germline loops: CDR1 DFQATT, CDR2 SNEGSKA (reference sequence). In DNA form, the CDR3 reads TGCAGTGCTCAGGGTGACTACGAGCAGTACTTC. It encodes CSAQGDYEQYF.

The chain has TRBV5-1 and TRBJ2-2; 11 bases fit TRBD2. CDR1 and CDR2 (germline): SGHRS, YFSETQ. V lost 4 bases to trimming and J lost 0 bases; unmatched junction nucleotides: 5. The CDR3 loop spans 17 amino acids. CDR3 nucleotides: TGCGCCAGCAGCACTGGGACTAGCGGTGCGAACACCGGGGAGCTGTTTTTT. As protein: CASSTGTSGANTGELFF.

This clone has a handful of counts. The chain combines TRBV5-5 with TRBJ1-4; no reliable D call. Germline loops: CDR1 SGHKS, CDR2 YYEKEE (reference sequence). The V gene lost 0 bases and the J gene lost 6 bases, with 3 bases spanning the gap. The CDR3 spans 12 residues. DNA of the CDR3: TGTGCCAGCAGCTTGGTCGATGAAAAACTGTTTTTT. It yields the protein CASSLVDEKLFF.

This sequence joins TRBV10-3 and TRBJ2-7, with 7 bases matching TRBD1. The CDR3 is 16 residues long. The ends lost 2 bases at V and 2 bases at J; junction bases unmatched: 9. Per the germline V gene, CDR1 is ENHRY and CDR2 is SYGVKD. CDR3 bases: TGTGCCATCAGTGAGGGGAACAGGGGTGAGACCTACGAGCAGTACTTC. This gives the protein CAISEGNRGETYEQYF.

The chain is built from TRBV25-1 and TRBJ2-6; 9 nucleotides agree with TRBD1. Germline CDR1 is MGHDK and CDR2 is SYGVNS. CDR3 length equals 18 residues. The V gene end was trimmed by 4 bases and the J gene end by 0 bases; junction bases not matched to a gene: 7. The chain's CDR3 is CASSVTGTGSSGANVLTF. The CDR3 coding sequence is TGTGCCAGCAGTGTGACCGGGACAGGGAGCTCTGGGGCCAACGTCCTGACTTTC.